This TCR beta chain came from a study of blood T cell repertoires in COVID-19. For the study at large: Whether acute or convalescent, the COVID-19 samples came from the United States, Italy and Spain. T cells, B-cell-depleted T cells, or PBMCs provided the cDNA or gDNA that served as material.

V was pared by 8 bases and J by 0 bases, with 11 bases between. CDR1 is MNHEY and CDR2 is SVGAGI in the germline V gene. The CDR3 length is 13 residues. In the authors' methods: How many nucleated cells were present was estimated from reference gene primer amplification. This table comes from immunoSEQ multiplex PCR, and its TCRdb copy is limited to in-frame clones, with some not included. V and J calls and clone size are as listed in that table; D and trimming were resolved from the DNA. The sample contains approximately 44,000 clones, about 85% of which appear only once. The origin of this receptor is a man aged 55 to 70 with acute or convalescent COVID-19. Sequencing was carried out using peripheral blood. This chain joins TRBV6-5 and TRBJ2-7; D possibly corresponds to TRBD2 (6 bases). The CDR3 protein is CASSLGLSYEQYF. DNA of the CDR3: TGTGCCAGCTCTTTGGGACTCTCCTACGAGCAGTACTTC.